The sequence of this T cell receptor beta chain was determined in a study of OX40 agonist ivuxolimab in advanced cancers. General observations from the study: It was not determined which antigens were specifically recognized by the peripheral T cells that had undergone clonal expansion. The mean number of expanded clones was higher in CD8+ T cells than in CD4+. Low normalized T-cell clonal expansion was additionally recorded for some nonresponders.

The method was immunoSEQ multiplex PCR; TCRdb's version includes in-frame clones alone and lacks a portion of them. The sample gives 65,000 to 95,000 clones, 85% to 95% of which show up once; 4% to 5.5% is in the top ten. Blood specimens came from baseline, cycle 4 day 1, and cycle 7 day 1. Trimming took 3 bases from V and 3 from J, leaving 15 bases between them. CDR3 size: 16 residues. In germline, CDR1 is MDHEN, CDR2 SYDVKM. As for this clone: What it binds is not known.

Specimen: CD4+ or CD8+ T cells sorted from blood, collected in a trial of the OX40 agonist ivuxolimab. The source is an adult with an advanced solid tumor such as melanoma, head and neck, liver or kidney cancer. This chain links TRBV28 with TRBJ1-3; D ambiguous. Here the CDR3 DNA reads TGTGCCAGCAGTTTGGGCCCTGGGCACCTTGGAAACACCATATATTTT. Amino acid sequence: CASSLGPGHLGNTIYF.